This T cell receptor beta chain was documented in a study of blood T cell repertoires in COVID-19. About the study: In each case, the material was cDNA or gDNA derived from T cells, B-cell-depleted T cells, or PBMCs.

Participants spanned ages about 18 to 100 years and resided in 20 to 30 US areas. Trimming removed 0 bases at V and 6 bases at J, with 6 bases between. CDR3 length: 12 amino acids. The germline CDR1 and CDR2 sequences are SGHDT and YYEEEE. Study processing details: Estimation of nucleated cell counts relied on the amplification of reference gene primers. Only in-frame clones appear in the TCRdb table, and some are missing; sequencing was by immunoSEQ multiplex PCR. For V, J and clone size, that table is used; D and trimming come from the DNA. The sample records more than 110,000 clones, approximately 79% being singletons. This clone has just a few counts.

The clonotype originates from a woman in her 50s who had recovered from COVID-19. The rearrangement uses TRBV5-6 and TRBJ1-2, with D possibly TRBD1 on 5 matching bases. The sample comprised PBMCs or T cells enriched from blood (not recorded which). The CDR3 here is CASSLVRDGYTF. As DNA, the CDR3 is TGTGCCAGCAGCTTGGTCAGGGATGGCTACACCTTC.